This is a list of T cell receptor beta chains from one sample in a study of identical twins. TCRdb reprocessed the 5' RACE reads with MiXCR, giving one entry per CDR3 protein. The sample yields a few hundred thousand distinct CDR3 sequences, about a fifth seen once. The sequenced sample was naive T cells sorted from blood. The receptors were sampled from a man aged 50 to 60 in good health. The CDR3 runs from the conserved cysteine through the conserved F or W. The D gene is left open where the match is weak. Clone size is not always given. Where it is, it says once, few, many or a class for expanded clones.

d_call: TRBD2
j_call: TRBJ2-1
v_call: TRBV5-1
clone_size: many
cdr3_aa: CASSLKSPSGSLTYNEQFF
cdr3_nt: TGCGCCAGCAGCTTGAAATCACCTAGCGGGAGTCTCACCTACAATGAGCAGTTCTTC

d_call: NA
j_call: TRBJ1-2
v_call: TRBV3-1
clone_size: NA
cdr3_aa: CASSQLSRANYGYTF
cdr3_nt: TGTGCCAGCAGCCAATTAAGCCGCGCTAACTATGGCTACACCTTC

d_call: NA
j_call: TRBJ1-1
v_call: TRBV9
clone_size: many
cdr3_aa: CASSVDGELRTEAFF
cdr3_nt: TGTGCCAGCAGCGTAGATGGCGAACTGAGGACTGAAGCTTTCTTT

d_call: TRBD2
j_call: TRBJ2-7
v_call: TRBV6-1
clone_size: NA
cdr3_aa: CASSPGTSLAYEQYF
cdr3_nt: TGTGCCAGCAGTCCGGGGACTAGCCTCGCCTACGAGCAGTACTTC

d_call: TRBD1
j_call: TRBJ2-2
v_call: TRBV5-1
clone_size: many
cdr3_aa: CASRGQAVNTGELFF
cdr3_nt: TGCGCCAGCAGGGGACAGGCGGTGAACACCGGGGAGCTGTTTTTT

d_call: NA
j_call: TRBJ2-4
v_call: TRBV4-1
clone_size: few
cdr3_aa: CASSQDSTVAKNIQYF
cdr3_nt: TGCGCCAGCAGCCAAGATAGTACGGTAGCCAAAAACATTCAGTACTTC

d_call: NA
j_call: TRBJ2-2
v_call: TRBV21-1
clone_size: NA
cdr3_aa: CASSKGKGSRTGELFF
cdr3_nt: TGTGCCAGCAGCAAAGGCAAGGGGTCCAGGACCGGGGAGCTGTTTTTT

d_call: NA
j_call: TRBJ2-3
v_call: TRBV20-1
clone_size: NA
cdr3_aa: CSAYVGDTQYF
cdr3_nt: TGCAGTGCTTATGTGGGCGATACGCAGTATTTT

d_call: TRBD1
j_call: TRBJ2-7
v_call: TRBV4-2
clone_size: NA
cdr3_aa: CASSQPGTASYEQYF
cdr3_nt: TGTGCCAGCAGCCAGCCCGGGACAGCCTCCTACGAGCAGTACTTC

d_call: NA
j_call: TRBJ1-1
v_call: TRBV10-3
clone_size: few
cdr3_aa: CAISTGTFEAFF
cdr3_nt: TGTGCCATCAGTACCGGGACATTTGAAGCTTTCTTT

d_call: NA
j_call: TRBJ2-1
v_call: TRBV20-1
clone_size: few
cdr3_aa: CSARDPGKTYNEQFF
cdr3_nt: TGCAGTGCTAGAGATCCGGGGAAAACCTACAATGAGCAGTTCTTC

d_call: TRBD2
j_call: TRBJ2-7
v_call: TRBV11-2
clone_size: few
cdr3_aa: CASSKAGGDEQYF
cdr3_nt: TGTGCCAGCAGCAAAGCGGGAGGAGACGAGCAGTACTTC

d_call: NA
j_call: TRBJ2-3
v_call: TRBV6-1
clone_size: few
cdr3_aa: CASSVAGRDTQYF
cdr3_nt: TGTGCCAGCAGTGTGGCTGGCCGGGATACGCAGTATTTT

d_call: NA
j_call: TRBJ2-7
v_call: TRBV7-2
clone_size: NA
cdr3_aa: CASSLTVSFQGYEQYF
cdr3_nt: TGTGCCAGCAGCTTAACGGTCAGCTTCCAGGGCTACGAGCAGTACTTC

d_call: NA
j_call: TRBJ1-5
v_call: TRBV28
clone_size: NA
cdr3_aa: CASSLGQINQPQHF
cdr3_nt: TGTGCCAGCAGTTTGGGGCAGATCAATCAGCCCCAGCATTTT

d_call: NA
j_call: TRBJ2-1
v_call: TRBV10-3
clone_size: NA
cdr3_aa: CAIRSQVDEQFF
cdr3_nt: TGTGCCATCAGGAGTCAGGTGGATGAGCAGTTCTTC

d_call: TRBD1
j_call: TRBJ1-5
v_call: TRBV5-1
clone_size: many
cdr3_aa: CASSLGTEHNQPQHF
cdr3_nt: TGCGCCAGCAGCTTAGGGACAGAGCATAATCAGCCCCAGCATTTT

d_call: TRBD2
j_call: TRBJ2-1
v_call: TRBV29-1
clone_size: NA
cdr3_aa: CSVESGTSNEQFF
cdr3_nt: TGCAGCGTTGAATCCGGGACTAGCAATGAGCAGTTCTTC

d_call: NA
j_call: TRBJ2-3
v_call: TRBV6-5
clone_size: NA
cdr3_aa: CASSSPGSQDTQYF
cdr3_nt: TGTGCCAGCAGTTCGCCCGGGAGCCAAGATACGCAGTATTTT

d_call: TRBD2
j_call: TRBJ2-1
v_call: TRBV20-1
clone_size: NA
cdr3_aa: CSARVPSGNEQFF
cdr3_nt: TGCAGTGCTAGAGTTCCTAGCGGTAATGAGCAGTTCTTC

d_call: TRBD2
j_call: TRBJ2-1
v_call: TRBV2
clone_size: many
cdr3_aa: CASKTGTSGQNEQFF
cdr3_nt: TGTGCCAGCAAAACTGGGACTAGCGGGCAGAATGAGCAGTTCTTC

d_call: NA
j_call: TRBJ1-2
v_call: TRBV5-1
clone_size: NA
cdr3_aa: CASSLDRKGYTF
cdr3_nt: TGCGCCAGCAGCTTGGACAGGAAAGGCTACACCTTC

d_call: NA
j_call: TRBJ1-6
v_call: TRBV27
clone_size: few
cdr3_aa: CASSLSRNSPLHF
cdr3_nt: TGTGCCAGCAGTTTATCTCGTAATTCACCCCTCCACTTT

d_call: NA
j_call: TRBJ1-6
v_call: TRBV12-3/TRBV12-4
clone_size: NA
cdr3_aa: CASSWAGPKNSPLHF
cdr3_nt: TGTGCCAGCAGTTGGGCGGGACCGAAGAATTCACCCCTCCACTTT

d_call: NA
j_call: TRBJ2-2
v_call: TRBV4-3
clone_size: NA
cdr3_aa: CASSQRGSGTGELFF
cdr3_nt: TGCGCCAGCAGCCAAAGGGGAAGTGGGACCGGGGAGCTGTTTTTT

d_call: TRBD1
j_call: TRBJ2-6
v_call: TRBV6-1
clone_size: NA
cdr3_aa: CASGQALSGANVLTF
cdr3_nt: TGTGCCAGCGGACAGGCACTCTCTGGGGCCAACGTCCTGACTTTC

d_call: NA
j_call: TRBJ2-1
v_call: TRBV7-2
clone_size: NA
cdr3_aa: CASSLIRTTIEQFF
cdr3_nt: TGTGCCAGCAGCTTAATCCGGACAACTATTGAGCAGTTCTTC

d_call: TRBD2
j_call: TRBJ2-1
v_call: TRBV29-1
clone_size: few
cdr3_aa: CSVGVAGGHNEQFF
cdr3_nt: TGCAGCGTTGGGGTAGCGGGAGGTCACAATGAGCAGTTCTTC

d_call: NA
j_call: TRBJ2-1
v_call: TRBV4-1
clone_size: NA
cdr3_aa: CASSQVAGAQEGNEQFF
cdr3_nt: TGCGCCAGCAGCCAAGTCGCCGGGGCCCAGGAGGGGAATGAGCAGTTCTTC

d_call: NA
j_call: TRBJ1-3
v_call: TRBV4-3
clone_size: NA
cdr3_aa: CASSQDNGRMHREDGNTIYF
cdr3_nt: TGCGCCAGCAGCCAAGATAACGGCCGTATGCACAGGGAGGACGGAAACACCATATATTTT

d_call: TRBD1
j_call: TRBJ2-7
v_call: TRBV9
clone_size: once
cdr3_aa: CASSPGQAPYEQYF
cdr3_nt: TGTGCCAGCAGCCCGGGACAGGCCCCCTACGAGCAGTACTTC

d_call: NA
j_call: TRBJ2-1
v_call: TRBV24-1
clone_size: many
cdr3_aa: CATSDIGQSNEQFF
cdr3_nt: TGTGCCACCAGTGACATAGGACAGTCCAATGAGCAGTTCTTC

d_call: NA
j_call: TRBJ2-1
v_call: TRBV6-2/TRBV6-3
clone_size: many
cdr3_aa: CASSYSPYNEQFF
cdr3_nt: TGTGCCAGCAGTTACAGCCCATACAATGAGCAGTTCTTC

d_call: NA
j_call: TRBJ1-1
v_call: TRBV20-1
clone_size: once
cdr3_aa: CSASRSRGSTEAFF
cdr3_nt: TGCAGTGCTAGCCGTTCGAGAGGAAGTACTGAAGCTTTCTTT

d_call: TRBD1
j_call: TRBJ2-1
v_call: TRBV2
clone_size: many
cdr3_aa: CASSEPGQGPLHEQFF
cdr3_nt: TGTGCCAGCAGTGAGCCGGGACAGGGGCCCCTCCATGAGCAGTTCTTC

d_call: NA
j_call: TRBJ1-4
v_call: TRBV10-3
clone_size: few
cdr3_aa: CAISEEDRAPSGDNEKLFF
cdr3_nt: TGTGCCATCAGTGAAGAGGACCGAGCGCCATCAGGGGATAATGAAAAACTGTTTTTT

d_call: TRBD2
j_call: TRBJ2-7
v_call: TRBV28
clone_size: few
cdr3_aa: CASSESGTGFVEQYF
cdr3_nt: TGTGCCAGCAGCGAAAGCGGGACGGGATTTGTCGAGCAGTACTTC

d_call: NA
j_call: TRBJ2-1
v_call: TRBV7-8
clone_size: few
cdr3_aa: CASRGSGSYNEQFF
cdr3_nt: TGTGCCAGCAGGGGGAGCGGCTCCTACAATGAGCAGTTCTTC

d_call: NA
j_call: TRBJ1-3
v_call: TRBV7-9
clone_size: few
cdr3_aa: CASSLNSFSGNTIYF
cdr3_nt: TGTGCCAGCAGCTTAAACAGTTTCTCTGGAAACACCATATATTTT

d_call: TRBD1
j_call: TRBJ2-2
v_call: TRBV7-2
clone_size: many
cdr3_aa: CASRTGTGRTGELFF
cdr3_nt: TGTGCCAGCAGAACCGGGACAGGGAGGACCGGGGAGCTGTTTTTT

d_call: TRBD1
j_call: TRBJ2-1
v_call: TRBV7-7
clone_size: many
cdr3_aa: CASSPGQNSYNEQFF
cdr3_nt: TGTGCTAGCAGCCCGGGACAGAACTCCTACAATGAGCAGTTCTTC

d_call: NA
j_call: TRBJ2-7
v_call: TRBV4-1
clone_size: few
cdr3_aa: CASSQDYGTFYEQYF
cdr3_nt: TGCGCCAGCAGCCAAGATTATGGGACTTTCTACGAGCAGTACTTC

d_call: NA
j_call: TRBJ1-5
v_call: TRBV20-1
clone_size: few
cdr3_aa: CSAIPGPSNQPQHF
cdr3_nt: TGCAGTGCGATTCCGGGACCAAGCAATCAGCCCCAGCATTTT

d_call: TRBD1
j_call: TRBJ2-7
v_call: TRBV7-6
clone_size: many
cdr3_aa: CASSRGTGPYEQYF
cdr3_nt: TGTGCCAGCAGCCGTGGGACAGGTCCCTACGAGCAGTACTTC

d_call: NA
j_call: TRBJ2-1
v_call: TRBV2
clone_size: few
cdr3_aa: CASSRQLNNEQFF
cdr3_nt: TGTGCCAGCAGCCGGCAGCTTAACAATGAGCAGTTCTTC

d_call: TRBD2
j_call: TRBJ2-3
v_call: TRBV7-3
clone_size: few
cdr3_aa: CASSSLGLVTDTQYF
cdr3_nt: TGTGCCAGCAGCTCCCTTGGACTAGTCACAGATACGCAGTATTTT

d_call: TRBD2
j_call: TRBJ2-3
v_call: TRBV15
clone_size: NA
cdr3_aa: CATSAQQPGLALLGTDTQYF
cdr3_nt: TGTGCCACCAGCGCACAGCAACCGGGACTAGCGCTGTTGGGCACAGATACGCAGTATTTT

d_call: NA
j_call: TRBJ2-3
v_call: TRBV4-2
clone_size: many
cdr3_aa: CASSQGEGDTQYF
cdr3_nt: TGTGCCAGCAGCCAAGGAGAGGGGGATACGCAGTATTTT

d_call: NA
j_call: TRBJ1-2
v_call: TRBV12-3/TRBV12-4
clone_size: many
cdr3_aa: CASSSGTYGYGYTF
cdr3_nt: TGTGCCAGCAGTTCCGGGACATATGGCTATGGCTACACCTTC

d_call: NA
j_call: TRBJ2-4
v_call: TRBV12-3/TRBV12-4
clone_size: NA
cdr3_aa: CASSRDRLAKNIQYF
cdr3_nt: TGTGCCAGCAGTCGGGACCGACTTGCCAAAAACATTCAGTACTTC

d_call: TRBD1
j_call: TRBJ2-5
v_call: TRBV20-1
clone_size: many
cdr3_aa: CSAMTGGRGETQYF
cdr3_nt: TGCAGTGCCATGACAGGGGGTCGAGGAGAGACCCAGTACTTC

d_call: TRBD2
j_call: TRBJ2-1
v_call: TRBV12-3/TRBV12-4
clone_size: many
cdr3_aa: CASTTAGGPGEQFF
cdr3_nt: TGTGCCAGCACCACTGCGGGAGGGCCAGGTGAGCAGTTCTTC

d_call: NA
j_call: TRBJ1-5
v_call: TRBV20-1
clone_size: NA
cdr3_aa: CSARDEGRGNQPQHF
cdr3_nt: TGCAGTGCTAGAGATGAGGGGAGGGGCAATCAGCCCCAGCATTTT